This TCR beta chain was identified in a study of blood T cell repertoires in COVID-19. Study as a whole: Samples of COVID-19 (acute and convalescent) were obtained from the United States, Italy and Spain.

In the original processing: Amplification of reference gene primers was used by the study to estimate nucleated cell counts. Clones were read by immunoSEQ multiplex PCR, and TCRdb kept only the in-frame ones, dropping some. V and J calls and clone size are copied from that table; D and trimming were computed from the DNA. This table has 55,000 to 85,000 clones, 81% appearing once. The CDR3 has 11 residues. Per the germline V gene, CDR1 is LGHDT and CDR2 is YNNKEL (reference sequence). Between the trimmed V and J ends, which lost 5 bases and 6 bases, there was a span of 8 bases. The sequenced sample consisted of peripheral blood. The chain combines TRBV3-1 (or the pseudogene TRBV3-2) with TRBJ2-7; D gene uncertain. The clonotype originates from a woman in her sixties or seventies with acute or convalescent COVID-19. For the CDR3, the DNA is TGTGCCAGCAGCACCCGGAGCGAGCAGTACTTC. It is translated as CASSTRSEQYF.